The text below deals with one T cell receptor beta chain. This receptor's antigen is unknown. Base-call qualities are not available, and no considerably larger clone is one nucleotide away. The germline V gene encodes CDR1 SGHTA and CDR2 FQGNSA. The CDR3 contains 13 residues, cysteine and phenylalanine counted. The entry retains the CDR3 DNA only, 39 bases that are in frame from base 1. V lost 2 bases and J lost 9 bases; the stretch between them is 13 bases long. The treatment or condition label of this sample denotes: roughly 18 received Ad26.COV2.S at low or high dose, single or two shots; 5 received placebo; per-sample allocation not given. Repertoires of vaccine and placebo recipients were sequenced from samples taken on day 63 after the first injection. Between 29 July and 7 August 2020, Cohort 1b enrolled some 25 adults aged 18-55 years at one site in Boston, USA. Ad26.COV2.S was a replication-incompetent adenovirus type 26 vector expressing a prefusion-stabilized SARS-CoV-2 spike protein from the original Wuhan strain.

This specimen belongs to a study of Ad26.COV2.S vaccination and SARS-CoV-2 variants (dated by TCRdb to about 2021). Broadly, across the study: Donors in the vaccine arm were drawn from COV1001, a phase I-IIa trial of Ad26.COV2.S in healthy adults that was multicentre, randomized, double-blind and placebo-controlled. Blinding of investigators to trial group allocation was maintained during experiments and outcome assessment. TCRbeta repertoire sequencing served as the tool for gauging how specific and how broad the SARS-CoV-2-reactive T cell receptors were following Ad26.COV2.S vaccination. A total of approximately 30 samples were included in the TCR-sequenced set, comprising roughly 20 Ad26.COV2.S vaccine recipients, 5 placebo recipients and 8 SARS-CoV-2 convalescent individuals. Trial participants were randomized into five groups of five: low-dose or high-dose Ad26.COV2.S given once or twice, or placebo on both occasions. Ad26.COV2.S was administered intramuscularly at 5 x 10^10 or 1 x 10^11 viral particles, either as a single shot or as two shots given 56 days apart.

Study-wide conclusions, independent of this receptor: The study was not powered to compare responses between vaccine doses or regimens. Substantial breadth of spike-specific CD8+ and CD4+ T cell responses was reported after vaccination. It was noted by the authors that total T cell responses may have been underestimated by the TCR breadth and depth analyses. Higher spike-specific TCR breadth was observed in Ad26.COV2.S recipients than in placebo recipients (P = 0.0014). Vaccine and placebo recipients had similar non-spike TCR breadth, a finding consistent with the vaccine containing only spike.

The immunoSEQ Assay was the method used to sequence TCRbeta CDR3 regions. After extraction, genomic DNA underwent amplification by bias-controlled multiplex PCR, followed by high-throughput sequencing. The study's processing was this. Collapsing and filtering of sequences were performed to quantify the absolute abundance of each unique TCRbeta CDR3 region. T cell fraction was estimated by normalizing TCRbeta template counts to usable DNA, with usable DNA measured through amplification of reference genes found in all nucleated cells. Repertoire TCRs were annotated as SARS-CoV-2-specific when V gene, CDR3 amino acid sequence and J gene were exactly matched to a known reactive TCR set. MIRA supplied the reference SARS-CoV-2 TCR set, which was filtered for enrichment in COVID-19-positive ImmuneCODE repertoires so that public or cross-reactive TCRs were removed. Using the MIRA antigens, annotated TCRs were further analysed by specific ORF or by position within an ORF. Breadth was defined as annotated unique rearrangements over total unique productive rearrangements; depth was the summed frequency of those rearrangements. Two-sided Wilcoxon rank-sum tests were used to compare TCR breadth between groups. TCRdb took this table from immuneACCESS and kept in-frame rearrangements with V and J called. Such tables lack part of the clones; where checked against another copy, unresolved V genes explain under half of the gap, and the rest is unexplained. D and trimming were read from the DNA, whereas the V and J calls and clone size are those reported in that table. A total of roughly 320,000 clones appear in this sample, approximately 80% of them only once. 2.1% of the sample is taken by the ten largest.

The TCR sequence derives from a person aged 18-60 years who received the Ad26.COV2.S COVID-19 vaccine or a placebo. The source was peripheral blood, collected in a trial of Ad26.COV2.S vaccine versus placebo. The sequence is built from TRBV7-2 and TRBJ2-5, with the D gene uncertain. The CDR3 here reads CASSLRTVMAQYF. The DNA is TGTGCCAGCAGCTTACGGACCGTCATGGCCCAGTACTTC.